This T cell receptor (beta chain) was profiled in a study of cytomegalovirus exposure and HLA in healthy donors (TCRdb year 2017). In the study overall: In an earlier analysis of some 550 of the donors, under 300 Gb of sequence data and 100 million or so unique TCR beta sequences from some 170 million T cells were reported. Roughly 320 gigabases of sequencing data and around 85 million unique TCR sequences made up an early release that covered 640 HLA-typed donors. Of the approximately 400 genotyped donors, 80% to 90% were placed in the genetic ancestry cluster associated with self-reported Caucasian donors. The study aimed to test whether cataloging public T cell receptors could reveal signatures of past pathogen exposure. The T cell repertoires of 666 subjects were profiled by immunosequencing and related to cytomegalovirus serostatus. In addition to the first cohort of 666 subjects, a separate validation cohort of approximately 110 different subjects was used. High-throughput TCR immunosequencing, statistical association of individual TCRs with disease status, and machine learning were combined to predict cytomegalovirus infection status. To study patterns of TCR occurrence, a later analysis re-analyzed previously published TCR beta repertoires from 600 to 750 donors and added high-resolution HLA genotyping. Rather than using new phenotypic data, the later analysis identified candidate immune exposures from TCR beta sequences and from how often those sequences occurred across donors. An earlier analysis of approximately 500 of the donors applied high-throughput TCR beta sequencing to assess whether each TCR beta V gene segment acted as functional or pseudogenic. Donor age, sex, ethnicity and CMV serostatus were compiled together with the repertoire data. Genome-wide SNP genotypes for about 60% of the 666 donors were used in a later genetic analysis, which treated that subset as a discovery cohort. All discovery cohort repertoires had been generated on a single sequencing platform. Class I and class II HLA loci were covered by the typing at four-digit resolution. Typing coverage differed by locus: A, B, C, DRB1 and DQB1 were typed in roughly 629-630 donors, DQA1 in approximately 520, DPA1 in roughly 590, and DPB1 in 450 to 490. Four to six DR-DQ haplotypes were handled as single units for association and clustering because linkage in the cohort was strong. Among about 360 genotyped donors of the cohort, an average of about 240,000 unique TCR beta nucleotide sequences were sequenced per donor, around a sixth of them non-productive.

To prepare the library, the immunoSEQ multiplex PCR assay was applied. A mixture of 60 forward primers for TCR Vbeta segments and 13 reverse primers for TCR Jbeta segments was used in the multiplex PCR. The CDR3 region of rearranged TCR beta genes was amplified from genomic DNA with a multiplex PCR assay. The Illumina HiSeq System was used to sequence the amplified TCR beta libraries as 87-base-pair reads. The original pipeline was this. A later analysis counted tens of millions of unique TCR beta chains across the 600 to 850 repertoires, and around 12 million of these chains were shared by at least two donors. Raw reads were error-corrected and collapsed into unique sequences with a nearest-neighbor algorithm that merged closely related sequences to remove PCR and sequencing errors. V, D and J gene segments were assigned by aligning CDR3 sequences to IMGT reference sequences. For a sequence to be retained, a match of at least six nucleotides was required to both a V gene segment and a J gene segment. Rearrangements were classified as productive when the CDR3 lacked stop codons and remained in frame with V and J, and all other rearrangements were classified as non-productive. Following IMGT convention, CDR3 was defined as the stretch from the second conserved V-encoded cysteine to the conserved J-encoded phenylalanine. In an earlier analysis of some 550 of the donors, sequences lacking an unambiguous match to a single V gene segment were excluded. In an earlier analysis of almost 600 of the donors, a V segment was called functional when productive rearrangements were above 56.7%, and segregating when the standard deviation between donors exceeded 5%. To diagnose cytomegalovirus status from the catalog of TCR beta chain sequences, a statistical classification framework was built. In a later analysis, V and J genes were assigned by comparing TCR nucleotide sequences against IMGT/GENE-DB human TR gene sequences. Using the TCRdist pipeline, a later analysis assigned CDR3 sequences along with most-parsimonious VDJ recombination scenarios. In a later analysis, each TCR beta chain was defined by its CDR3 amino acid sequence together with its V-gene family, and reads without a unique V-gene family were excluded. To address suspected cross-contamination and a sequencing artifact, a later analysis removed roughly 580 highly shared, low-generation-probability nucleotide sequences. A later analysis calculated a clonal expansion index for each public chain from normalized within-repertoire ranks of inferred template counts. A later analysis computed generation probabilities with a VDJ recombination model fitted to out-of-frame rearrangements, and checked the results against IGoR. A later analysis scored TCR-TCR, TCR-HLA and TCR-CMV co-occurrence with hypergeometric tests, applying a repertoire-size bias correction to TCR pairs. A later analysis estimated false discovery rates by permuting HLA or CMV assignments 20 times. In a later analysis, co-occurring TCRs were grouped using DBSCAN, and TCRdist sequence similarity was added for clustering within HLA-allele-positive subsets. Repertoires with fewer than 30,000 or more than 120,000 public chains, plus five repertoires with anomalous nucleotide sharing, were excluded from co-occurrence clustering. TCRdb retrieved this table from immuneACCESS and kept in-frame rearrangements only. Not all clones are present; in checked studies, unresolved V genes account for under half, and no reason is known for the remainder. That table gives V, J and clone size, and the DNA gave D and trimming. In all, the sample holds about 96,000 clones, and roughly 79% of those were seen once. 13% to 15% of the sample is held by the ten biggest clonotypes.

For CDR1 and CDR2, the germline V gene lists SNHLY and FYNNEI. V and J lose 5 bases and 2 bases, and a span of 10 bases separates them. From cysteine to phenylalanine, the CDR3 is 13 amino acids long. The only DNA kept is the CDR3, 39 bases in frame from the first base. What the authors observed across the whole study: In a later analysis, several top co-occurrence clusters were reported to appear linked to parvovirus B19, influenza, CMV and Epstein-Barr virus. At a false discovery rate of 0.05, a later analysis linked 15,000 to 20,000 TCR beta sequences to specific HLA alleles. A further reported finding was that TCR beta sequences accurately predicted the HLA-A and HLA-B alleles for most subjects in the first cohort. The study listed 170 or so TCR beta chains as associated with cytomegalovirus. A cluster of highly shared sequence variants was judged likely to be a technical artifact of the sequencing pipeline. The authors suggested that the approach could potentially be extended to other disease states and immunological phenotypes. Because counts were too low, some 17 rarely observed V segments, including chromosome 9 orphons, were excluded from the earlier analysis of 587 of the donors. The cohort was sequenced for TCR beta chains only, and without alpha or paired-chain data the features that could be detected were limited. CMV serostatus was the only immune exposure information available for the cohort. Correlated functional status among segregating V segments might reflect linkage disequilibrium, but an unknown experimental factor could not be ruled out. Because HLA typing was unavailable for some donors at each locus, only the typed subset was used in association tests. A later analysis found that most CMV-associated TCR beta chains appeared HLA-restricted, with HLA associations seemingly driven largely by CMV exposure. In a later genetic analysis, a missense DCLRE1C variant was associated with V-gene and J-gene trimming of TCR beta chains, and the association was replicated in an independent cohort. In vitro tests confirmed that a few of the cytomegalovirus-associated TCR beta chains recognize cytomegalovirus antigens. In an earlier analysis of about 600 of the donors, most TCR beta V segments appeared in productive rearrangements about 90% or about 30% of the time, broadly matching IMGT annotations. In a later analysis, HLA-associated TCR beta chains were found to be more clonally expanded and to have lower generation probabilities than equally common non-associated chains. Some IMGT-functional V segments, including TRBV6-2 and TRBV6-3, could not be distinguished by the 87-base-pair reads and were therefore excluded. In a later analysis, the rate of TCR association differed among HLA loci, with DRB1 alleles having the most associated TCRs and HLA-C alleles having the fewest. According to a later genetic analysis, donors in an Asian-associated ancestry cluster had fewer N-insertions in productive TCRs than the approximately 650-donor mean. Presence/absence analyses assumed roughly uniform sequencing depth across donors, an assumption that may not hold. Cytomegalovirus status was reported to be diagnosed by the classifier with high specificity and sensitivity in both the original and validation cohorts. While some public TCRs were present in many individuals, most TCR sequences turned up only very rarely across donors. When HLA alleles, especially DR and DQ, strongly co-occurred, attributing TCR associations to individual alleles was difficult.

With respect to this clone: This clone's antigen is unknown. Base qualities are missing; no much larger clone stands one base away.

The cohort comprised 666 healthy bone marrow donors. At the time of sampling, all cohort members were nominally healthy, though unrecorded immune exposures were likely present. The donor was CMV seropositive and belonged to the group of about 290 seropositive cohort members. Each donor provided a peripheral blood sample, and peripheral blood mononuclear cells were used for TCR beta sequencing. Genomic DNA extraction from the blood cell samples was performed with the Qiagen DNeasy Blood Extraction Kit. This receptor was identified in a woman between 65 and 79 years old in good health and CMV-seropositive. The V and J genes are TRBV2 and TRBJ2-7; TRBD2 is possibly the D segment (6 matching bases). Input material: PBMCs. The CDR3 has the sequence CASSRDFTYEQYF. The DNA sequence is given as TGTGCCAGCAGTAGGGACTTCACCTACGAGCAGTACTTC.